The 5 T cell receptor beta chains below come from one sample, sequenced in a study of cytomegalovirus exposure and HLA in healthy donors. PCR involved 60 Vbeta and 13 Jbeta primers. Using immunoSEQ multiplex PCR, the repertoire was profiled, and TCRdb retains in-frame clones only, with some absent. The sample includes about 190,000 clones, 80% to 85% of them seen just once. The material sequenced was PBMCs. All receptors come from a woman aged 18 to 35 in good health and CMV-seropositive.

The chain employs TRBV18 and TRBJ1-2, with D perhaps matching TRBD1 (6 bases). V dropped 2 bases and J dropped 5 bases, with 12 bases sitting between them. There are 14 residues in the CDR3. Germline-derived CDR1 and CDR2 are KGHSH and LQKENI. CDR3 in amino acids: CASSPREQGYGYTF. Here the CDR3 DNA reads TGTGCCAGCTCACCAAGAGAACAGGGATATGGCTACACCTTC. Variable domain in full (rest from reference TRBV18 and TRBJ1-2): NAGVMQNPRHLVRRRGQEARLRCSPMKGHSHVYWYRQLPEEGLKFMVYLQKENIIDESGMPKERFSAEFPKEGPSILRIQQVVRGDSAAYFCASSPREQGYGYTFGSGTRLTVV.

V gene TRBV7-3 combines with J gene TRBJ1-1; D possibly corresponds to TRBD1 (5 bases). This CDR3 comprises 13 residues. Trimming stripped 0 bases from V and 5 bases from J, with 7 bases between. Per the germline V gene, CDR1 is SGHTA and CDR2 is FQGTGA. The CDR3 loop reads CASSLTGGTEAFF. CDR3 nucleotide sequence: TGTGCCAGCAGCTTAACGGGGGGGACTGAAGCTTTCTTT.

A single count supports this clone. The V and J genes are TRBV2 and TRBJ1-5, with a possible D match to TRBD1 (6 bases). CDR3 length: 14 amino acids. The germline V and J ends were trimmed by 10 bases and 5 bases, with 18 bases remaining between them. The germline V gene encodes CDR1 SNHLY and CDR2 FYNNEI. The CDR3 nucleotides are TGTGCCACCCGAGAATCGGGGGGCTATCAGCCCCAGCATTTT. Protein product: CATRESGGYQPQHF. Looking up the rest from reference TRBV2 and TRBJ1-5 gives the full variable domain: EPEVTQTPSHQVTQMGQEVILRCVPISNHLYFYWYRQILGQKVEFLVSFYNNEISEKSEIFDDQFSVERPDGSNFTLKIRSTKLEDSAMYFCATRESGGYQPQHFGDGTRLSIL.

CDR3 coding DNA: TGTGCCAGCAGCTTACGACAGGGAGCTGGCTACACCTTC. It codes for CASSLRQGAGYTF. This chain connects TRBV7-3 to TRBJ1-2, with 7 bases aligning to TRBD1. Germline V gene sequence: CDR1 SGHTA, CDR2 FQGTGA. The CDR3 covers 13 residues. J gave up 7 bases and V 2 bases, and 4 bases lay outside the gene matches.

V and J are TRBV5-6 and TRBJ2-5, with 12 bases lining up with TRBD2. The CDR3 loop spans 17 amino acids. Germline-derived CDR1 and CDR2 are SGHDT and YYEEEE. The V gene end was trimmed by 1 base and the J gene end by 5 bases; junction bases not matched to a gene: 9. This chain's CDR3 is CASSLWRLAGVRETQYF. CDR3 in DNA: TGTGCCAGCAGCTTGTGGAGACTAGCGGGGGTGAGGGAGACCCAGTACTTC.